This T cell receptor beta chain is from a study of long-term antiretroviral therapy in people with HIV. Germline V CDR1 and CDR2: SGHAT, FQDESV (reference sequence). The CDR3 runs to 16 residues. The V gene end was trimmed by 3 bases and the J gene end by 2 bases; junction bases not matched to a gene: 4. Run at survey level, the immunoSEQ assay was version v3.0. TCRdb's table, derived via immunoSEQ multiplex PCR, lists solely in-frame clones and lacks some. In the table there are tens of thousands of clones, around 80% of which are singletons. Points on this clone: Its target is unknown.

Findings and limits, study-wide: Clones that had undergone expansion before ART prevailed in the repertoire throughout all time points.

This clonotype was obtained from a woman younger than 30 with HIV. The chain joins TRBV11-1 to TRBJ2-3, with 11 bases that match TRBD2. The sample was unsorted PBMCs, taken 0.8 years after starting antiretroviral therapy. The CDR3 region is CASSFRTSGSTDTQYF. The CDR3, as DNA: TGTGCCAGCAGCTTCCGGACTAGCGGGTCCACAGATACGCAGTATTTT.